These 10 T cell receptor beta chains were sequenced from one sample in a study of blood T cell repertoires in COVID-19. The repertoire was sequenced with immunoSEQ multiplex PCR; TCRdb's copy has only in-frame clones and lacks some. The sample contains some 190,000 clones, approximately 80% of which appear only once. The source material was PBMCs or T cells enriched from blood (not recorded which). Every receptor here comes from a man younger than 40 with acute COVID-19.

The gene calls are TRBV3-1 (or the pseudogene TRBV3-2) and TRBJ1-4; possible D gene TRBD1, 6 bases. From germline, CDR1 is LGHDT and CDR2 YNNKEL (reference sequence). The CDR3 length is 15 residues. V lost 4 bases and J lost 5, with 14 bases in between. The CDR3 sequence is CASSLRRQGNEKLFF. The CDR3 DNA reads TGTGCCAGCAGCCTCAGGCGGCAGGGGAATGAAAAACTGTTTTTT.

This chain connects TRBV7-9 to TRBJ1-5, with a possible D match to TRBD1 (6 bases). CDR1 and CDR2 (germline): SEHNR, FQNEAQ (reference sequence). V gave up 4 bases and J gave up 3 bases, with 10 bases separating them. The CDR3 sequence is 14 residues long. For the CDR3, the DNA is TGTGCCAGCAGCTCACAGGGATCCAATCAGCCCCAGCATTTT. Translated: CASSSQGSNQPQHF.

The CDR3 DNA reads as TGTGCCAGCAGACGGACAGGGACCAATCAGCCCCAGCATTTT. This gives the protein CASRRTGTNQPQHF. This chain joins TRBV6-5 and TRBJ1-5; 8 bases line up with TRBD1. Germline values: CDR1 MNHEY, CDR2 SVGAGI. The CDR3 totals 14 residues. J gave up 3 bases and V 6 bases, and 4 bases lay outside the gene matches.

The V call is TRBV28, the J call TRBJ2-5, with 8 bases that match TRBD2. The CDR3 totals 14 residues. Germline V CDR1 and CDR2: MDHEN, SYDVKM. J lost 6 bases, V lost 6 bases, and 9 bases had no gene match. The CDR3 DNA reads as TGTGCCAGCAGGACGGGAGGGGGGATCAAGACCCAGTACTTC. Translation: CASRTGGGIKTQYF.

The chain employs TRBV3-1 (or the pseudogene TRBV3-2) and TRBJ2-3; a possible D gene is TRBD1 (5 bases). CDR1 is LGHDT, CDR2 YNNKEL, per germline (reference sequence). The CDR3 loop spans 19 amino acids. V was cut by 3 bases and J by 6 bases, with 28 bases left in between. CDR3 DNA: TGTGCCAGCAGCCAGGTCAGCCAGGGTTTAGCCCCTCCAGGTGATACGCAGTATTTT. Protein sequence: CASSQVSQGLAPPGDTQYF.

The chain is built from TRBV16 and TRBJ2-5; D is perhaps TRBD2 (5 bases). The CDR3 is 18 amino acids. The V gene lost 2 bases and the J gene lost 2 bases, with 21 bases spanning the gap. Germline CDR1 is KGHSY and CDR2 is FQNENV. The CDR3 nucleotides are TGTGCCAGCAGCCAAGGCCAGCGCGGGTCCACCCTACAAGAGACCCAGTACTTC. It yields the protein CASSQGQRGSTLQETQYF.

The chain is built from TRBV30 and TRBJ2-6, with a weak D call TRBD2 (5 bases). The V gene's germline CDR1 is GTSNPN and CDR2 SVGIG (reference sequence). The CDR3 spans 15 residues. With 6 bases removed from V and 1 base from J, the gap between germline ends came to 13 bases. The CDR3 DNA sequence: TGTGCCTGCCTAATACGGGGATCTGGGGCCAACGTCCTGACTTTC. Translating gives CACLIRGSGANVLTF.

The CDR3 spells CASSQDWGERVAKNIQYF. CDR3 in DNA: TGTGCCAGCAGCCAAGATTGGGGGGAGCGGGTAGCCAAAAACATTCAGTACTTC. The chain recombines TRBV4-2 with TRBJ2-4; a weak D match, TRBD2 (6 bases). The CDR3 length is 18 residues. Germline CDR1 and CDR2: LGHNA and YNFKEQ. V was cut by 0 bases and J by 0 bases, with 15 bases left in between.

This chain links TRBV11-2 with TRBJ1-2; TRBD1 matches at 9 bases. This CDR3 comprises 14 residues. Germline lookup yields CDR1 SGHAT and CDR2 FQNNGV. With 5 bases clipped from V and 7 bases from J, the junction kept 8 bases outside the gene matches. The CDR3: CASSARDRDSGYTF. The DNA for the CDR3 is TGTGCCAGCAGCGCCCGGGACAGGGATTCTGGCTACACCTTC.

This chain joins TRBV2 and TRBJ2-5; D is unresolved. This CDR3 is built from 10 residues. The germline CDR1 and CDR2 sequences are SNHLY and FYNNEI. The V end was cut by 7 bases, the J end by 5 bases, with 5 bases between. CDR3 in DNA: TGTGCCAGCACCTCGGAGACCCAGTACTTC. It encodes CASTSETQYF. The full variable domain, with the rest looked up from reference TRBV2 and TRBJ2-5, is EPEVTQTPSHQVTQMGQEVILRCVPISNHLYFYWYRQILGQKVEFLVSFYNNEISEKSEIFDDQFSVERPDGSNFTLKIRSTKLEDSAMYFCASTSETQYFGPGTRLLVL.